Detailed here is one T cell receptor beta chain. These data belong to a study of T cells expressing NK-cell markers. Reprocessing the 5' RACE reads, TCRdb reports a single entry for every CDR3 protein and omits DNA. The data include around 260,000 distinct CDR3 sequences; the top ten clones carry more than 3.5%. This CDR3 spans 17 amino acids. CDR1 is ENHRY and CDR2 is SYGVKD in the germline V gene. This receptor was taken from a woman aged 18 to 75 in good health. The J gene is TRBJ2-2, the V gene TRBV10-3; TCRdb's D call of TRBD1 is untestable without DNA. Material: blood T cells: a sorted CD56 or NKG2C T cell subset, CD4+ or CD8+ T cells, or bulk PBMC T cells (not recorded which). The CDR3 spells CAISGTGTGENTGELFF.